This entry describes one T cell receptor beta chain. Clones were sequenced by immunoSEQ multiplex PCR, and TCRdb holds only the in-frame ones, with some missing. The sample contains 40,000 or so clones, approximately 82% of which appear only once. This CDR3 is built from 15 residues. V shed 10 bases and J 0 bases; nucleotides not matched to a gene: 10. Germline V gives CDR1 SGHDT, CDR2 YYEEEE. This sample is part of a study of OX40 agonist ivuxolimab in advanced cancers. Study in general: Partial responses were achieved by three patients, of whom one had hepatocellular carcinoma and two had cutaneous melanoma.

The sequences come from CD4+ or CD8+ T cells sorted from blood, collected in a trial of the OX40 agonist ivuxolimab. V usage is TRBV5-6 and J usage is TRBJ2-1; 7 bases are a match to TRBD2. This sequence was found in an adult with an advanced solid tumor such as melanoma, head and neck, liver or kidney cancer. CDR3 in DNA: TGTGCCTCCCATGGGGGACTACACTCCTACAATGAGCAGTTCTTC. As protein: CASHGGLHSYNEQFF.